One and the same sample provided the 21 T cell receptor beta chains below, sequenced in a study of memory B cells and T cells in multiple sclerosis. The table came from immunoSEQ multiplex PCR; TCRdb's copy has only in-frame clones and leaves some out. The sample gives fewer than 40,000 clones, about 82% of which show up once; approximately 2.5% is in the top ten. After stimulus-free culture, autoproliferating CFSE-dim and non-proliferating CFSE-high T cells were sequenced separately. Cultures began with about 4.5x10^7 CFSE-labeled PBMCs, unstimulated for 6 to 8 days, with replicate wells pooled. The antigens these receptors bind are not known. Sequencing input: PBMCs from blood kept in culture. All receptors derive from a human donor with multiple sclerosis.

This clone has just one count. The genes are TRBV5-1 and TRBJ2-1; either TRBD1 or TRBD2 may fit D (5 bases each). The CDR3 spans 13 residues. Trimming left V 5 bases short and J 5 bases short, with 11 bases between. From germline, CDR1 is SGHRS and CDR2 YFSETQ. The CDR3 DNA reads as TGCGCCAGCAGAGAGGGGATGAACAATGAGCAGTTCTTC. Translating gives CASREGMNNEQFF. Full variable domain (outside the CDR3, taken from reference TRBV5-1 and TRBJ2-1): KAGVTQTPRYLIKTRGQQVTLSCSPISGHRSVSWYQQTPGQGLQFLFEYFSETQRNKGNFPGRFSGRQFSNSRSEMNVSTLELGDSALYLCASREGMNNEQFFGPGTRLTVL.

V is TRBV6-4 and J is TRBJ2-1, with 13 nucleotides matching TRBD2. The length of the CDR3 is 18 residues. The V gene end was trimmed by 1 base and the J gene end by 6 bases; junction bases not matched to a gene: 9. CDR1 and CDR2 (germline): MRHNA, SNTAGT. Here the CDR3 reads CASSDWGTSGMWPNEQFF. In nucleotides, the CDR3 is TGTGCCAGCAGTGACTGGGGGACTAGCGGGATGTGGCCCAATGAGCAGTTCTTC.

A few counts support this clone. The rearrangement uses TRBV2 and TRBJ2-7; TRBD2 matches 7 bases. The ends lost 5 bases at V and 3 bases at J; junction bases unmatched: 4. Germline-derived CDR1 and CDR2 are SNHLY and FYNNEI. This CDR3 has 13 residues. CDR3 sequence (DNA): TGTGCCAGCAGTCCAGCGGGACTCTACGAGCAGTACTTC. Protein product: CASSPAGLYEQYF.

The chain has TRBV9 and TRBJ2-1; 10 bases are a match to TRBD1. Germline V gene sequence: CDR1 SGDLS, CDR2 YYNGEE. The CDR3 has 13 residues. J lost 8 bases, V lost 3 bases, and 2 bases had no gene match. The CDR3 here is CASSGDRGYEQFF. For the CDR3, the DNA is TGTGCCAGCAGCGGGGACAGGGGCTATGAGCAGTTCTTC. The whole variable domain, remainder taken from reference TRBV9 and TRBJ2-1, is DSGVTQTPKHLITATGQRVTLRCSPRSGDLSVYWYQQSLDQGLQFLIQYYNGEERAKGNILERFSAQQFPDLHSELNLSSLELGDSALYFCASSGDRGYEQFFGPGTRLTVL.

V gene TRBV29-1 combines with J gene TRBJ1-5; maybe TRBD1 (6 bases). Trimming left V 7 bases short and J 5 bases short, with 15 bases between. This CDR3 has 13 amino acids. From germline, CDR1 is SQVTM and CDR2 ANQGSEA. The CDR3 sequence: CSAIAGEYQPQHF. CDR3 in DNA: TGCAGCGCCATTGCAGGGGAGTATCAGCCCCAGCATTTT.

This chain connects TRBV19 to TRBJ1-5, with TRBD1 as a possible D gene (6 bases). The CDR3 spans 17 residues. Trimming took off 7 bases at V and 0 bases at J, with 19 bases between the two ends. The germline gives CDR1 LNHDA, CDR2 SQIVND (reference sequence). CDR3 coding DNA: TGTGCCAGTACCCTACTGGGGGGCTCACCTAGCAATCAGCCCCAGCATTTT. The encoded protein is CASTLLGGSPSNQPQHF.

This clone has only a few counts. The chain is built from TRBV15 and TRBJ1-2, with D unclear. The CDR3 sequence is 14 residues long. Germline assignment: CDR1 LNHNV and CDR2 YYDKDF (reference sequence). Trimming cost V 1 base and J 6 bases, with 12 bases left between them. In DNA, the CDR3 is TGTGCCACCAGCAGAGCCGGCGGATCAGATGGCTACACCTTC. Translated: CATSRAGGSDGYTF.

The J gene is TRBJ2-6, the V gene TRBV10-3; 12 positions agree with TRBD2. Germline lookup yields CDR1 ENHRY and CDR2 SYGVKD. Losses at the gene ends were 3 bases for V and 0 bases for J; bases not matched to a gene: 3. The CDR3 sequence is 18 residues long. The CDR3 reads CAISDRGLAGSGANVLTF. The CDR3 nucleotides are TGTGCCATCAGTGATCGGGGACTAGCGGGCTCTGGGGCCAACGTCCTGACTTTC.

This chain uses TRBV9 with TRBJ2-1; the match to TRBD1 covers 8 bases. V lost 0 bases, J lost 8 bases, and 10 bases stayed unmatched. The germline CDR1 and CDR2 sequences are SGDLS and YYNGEE. CDR3 length equals 16 residues. CDR3: CASSVGQGLGQYEQFF. CDR3 DNA sequence: TGTGCCAGCAGCGTAGGACAGGGGTTAGGACAGTATGAGCAGTTCTTC.

In DNA form, the CDR3 reads TGTGCCACCAGCTCGTGGGGCGGTAAAATCTATGGCTACACCTTC. Amino acids: CATSSWGGKIYGYTF. V is TRBV15 and J is TRBJ1-2; perhaps TRBD1 as D (5 bases). Germline assignment: CDR1 LNHNV and CDR2 YYDKDF (reference sequence). The CDR3 has 15 residues. With 5 bases removed from V and 4 bases from J, the gap between germline ends came to 17 bases.

The chain couples TRBV5-6 to TRBJ2-7; 7 nucleotides align to TRBD2. The CDR3 consists of 16 residues. After removal of 4 bases from V and 5 bases from J, the junction contained 15 bases not matched to a gene. Germline-derived CDR1 and CDR2 are SGHDT and YYEEEE. In nucleotides, the CDR3 is TGTGCCAGCAGCGGCGCCGGGACTAATTTCCCCCACGAGCAGTACTTC. Protein: CASSGAGTNFPHEQYF.

This clone appeared once. The genes are TRBV6-1 and TRBJ1-2, with D possibly being TRBD1 (5 bases). Trimming left V 2 bases short and J 0 bases short, with 19 bases between. Germline V CDR1 and CDR2: MNHNS, SASEGT. The CDR3 is 18 residues long. CDR3 in amino acids: CASSERRTQDRTNYGYTF. CDR3 nucleotides: TGTGCCAGCAGTGAAAGGAGGACACAAGATAGAACTAACTATGGCTACACCTTC.

With regard to this clone: At one boundary the junction diverges from the germline segment, which might be a read error. Additional DNA sequences in this sample encode the identical CDR3. The CDR3 DNA is TGCGCCAGCAGCCCCCTCGGGAGGGAATCTAATGAAAAACTGTTTTTC. Its translation: CASSPLGRESNEKLFF. The gene calls are TRBV4-1 and TRBJ1-4; D remains unclear. The CDR3 consists of 16 residues. CDR1 is MGHRA and CDR2 is YSYEKL in the germline V gene.

The V gene is TRBV4-1, the J gene TRBJ2-7, with a tentative D call TRBD1 (6 bases). The CDR3 has 12 amino acids. CDR1 and CDR2 from the germline V gene are MGHRA and YSYEKL. V lost 5 bases to trimming and J lost 5 bases, with 10 bases between them. The CDR3 DNA sequence: TGCGCCAGCAGCGGGGGCCGGGACGAGCAGTACTTC. Translated, it gives CASSGGRDEQYF.

The chain is built from TRBV19 and TRBJ2-6, with D unclear. Trimming shortened V by 5 bases and J by 5 bases, and 13 bases separated the two germline ends. This CDR3 has 15 amino acids. Germline V CDR1 and CDR2: LNHDA, SQIVND (reference sequence). The DNA for the CDR3 is TGTGCCAGTAGTGCCGAATGGCGCCGGGCCAACGTCCTGACTTTC. Residues: CASSAEWRRANVLTF.

The chain has TRBV30 and TRBJ2-7, with D hard to call. This CDR3 has 17 residues. Trimming left V 3 bases short and J 3 bases short, with 24 bases between. Germline CDR1 reads GTSNPN; CDR2 reads SVGIG (reference sequence). For the CDR3, the DNA is TGTGCCTGGAGCACCCCGGACCCTGTAGGGATATTCTACGAGCAGTACTTC. Its protein product is CAWSTPDPVGIFYEQYF.

This rearrangement joins TRBV4-2 to TRBJ1-5; D uncertain. The germline gives CDR1 LGHNA, CDR2 YNFKEQ. This CDR3 is 13 amino acids long. Trimming pared 0 bases from V and 5 bases from J, leaving 5 bases between. CDR3 loop: CASSQDLDQPQHF. The CDR3 DNA sequence: TGTGCCAGCAGCCAAGACCTGGATCAGCCCCAGCATTTT.

This clone was recorded only once. V gene TRBV5-1 combines with J gene TRBJ2-2; D gene uncertain. Germline CDR1 reads SGHRS; CDR2 reads YFSETQ. V gave up 2 bases and J gave up 1 base, with 3 bases separating them. There are 13 residues in the CDR3. The CDR3 reads CASSLQNTGELFF. CDR3 bases: TGCGCCAGCAGCTTACAGAACACCGGGGAGCTGTTTTTT.

The rearrangement uses TRBV5-1 and TRBJ2-6; tentatively, D is TRBD1 or TRBD2 (5 bases each). This CDR3 has 16 amino acids. V lost 1 base and J 2 bases, leaving 10 bases between the germline ends. Germline CDR1 reads SGHRS; CDR2 reads YFSETQ. In nucleotides, the CDR3 is TGCGCCAGCAGCTTGATGGGGACCACTGGGGCCAACGTCCTGACTTTC. Its protein is CASSLMGTTGANVLTF.

This chain connects TRBV19 to TRBJ2-1, with 14 nucleotides matching TRBD2. Germline V lookup: CDR1 LNHDA, CDR2 SQIVND (reference sequence). The CDR3 loop spans 15 amino acids. After removal of 10 bases from V and 4 bases from J, the junction contained 6 bases not matched to a gene. The CDR3 DNA is TGTGCCACCCGACTAGCGGGGGGGATTTACAATGAGCAGTTCTTC. Amino acids: CATRLAGGIYNEQFF.

This chain joins TRBV5-6 and TRBJ2-2; D not certain. Germline V gives CDR1 SGHDT, CDR2 YYEEEE. The CDR3 is 15 residues long. With 1 base removed from V and 2 bases from J, the gap between germline ends came to 9 bases. The CDR3 is CASSLSQRNTGELFF. The CDR3, as DNA: TGTGCCAGCAGCTTGAGCCAGAGAAACACCGGGGAGCTGTTTTTT.